The rows below give T cell receptor beta chains drawn from one sample of a study of blood T cells in healthy people across ages. TCRdb ran MiXCR on the 5' RACE reads and lists one entry per CDR3 protein. The profile shows fewer than 900,000 distinct CDR3 sequences, about 42% of them singletons. The sample consisted of blood. Source of these receptors: a woman in her sixties in good health. Both conserved end residues are part of each CDR3.

CDR3aa | j_gene | v_gene
CASSQGLTGTRSGANVLTF | TRBJ2-6 | TRBV4-3
CASSPWTSGRAPVSYEQYF | TRBJ2-7 | TRBV28
CASKNPGQGTDTQYF | TRBJ2-3 | TRBV12-3/TRBV12-4
CASILAASSYNEQFF | TRBJ2-1 | TRBV12-3/TRBV12-4
CSVLTGEKLFF | TRBJ1-4 | TRBV29-1
CSPDPGQGLNEQFF | TRBJ2-1 | TRBV20-1
CANSQVAESSYEQYF | TRBJ2-7 | TRBV4-3
CASSSRGLYGYTF | TRBJ1-2 | TRBV13
CSVAHSGRAGVGELFF | TRBJ2-2 | TRBV29-1
CSVSTGTGGTDTQYF | TRBJ2-3 | TRBV29-1
CSATGLTSGSYEQYF | TRBJ2-7 | TRBV20-1
CASSPPTTNEQFF | TRBJ2-1 | TRBV18
CASSRARNNEQFF | TRBJ2-1 | TRBV14
CASSFLAGEYEQFF | TRBJ2-1 | TRBV5-1
CAAELAGRQETQYF | TRBJ2-5 | TRBV7-9
CASSGTDQETQYF | TRBJ2-5 | TRBV2
CASSLAAVGDEQFF | TRBJ2-1 | TRBV12-3/TRBV12-4
CASPGGLAFEETQYF | TRBJ2-5 | TRBV12-3/TRBV12-4
CASSPLRDRVYEQYF | TRBJ2-7 | TRBV6-5
CAWTRQGAVGNQPQHF | TRBJ1-5 | TRBV30
CASSLIAGRPPNEQYF | TRBJ2-7 | TRBV28
CASSPTGDSGYTF | TRBJ1-2 | TRBV18
CSVESRDNEQFF | TRBJ2-1 | TRBV29-1
CSARDLAAGTDTQYF | TRBJ2-3 | TRBV20-1
CASSHLSPGQGPRGYTF | TRBJ1-2 | TRBV4-3
CATSRTGTGVDEQYF | NA | TRBV15
CASRETGNNYGYTF | TRBJ1-2 | TRBV12-3/TRBV12-4
CASTPTGGQETQYF | TRBJ2-5 | TRBV12-3/TRBV12-4
CVSSQEGNEQYF | TRBJ2-7 | TRBV4-2
CASREGLLNTEAFF | TRBJ1-1 | TRBV25-1
CSARNERNVYEQYF | TRBJ2-7 | TRBV20-1
CASSLGLTGTYEQYF | TRBJ2-7 | TRBV13
CASSDSGWVAGGGVRAYNEQFF | TRBJ2-1 | TRBV6-4
CSVEYSGETQYF | TRBJ2-5 | TRBV29-1
CAISRGSPYYEQYF | TRBJ2-7 | TRBV10-3
CASSPQGGGETEAFF | TRBJ1-1 | TRBV12-3/TRBV12-4
CASSDKRPEKLFF | TRBJ1-4 | TRBV6-6
CASSEPTRGPYEQYF | NA | TRBV10-1
CASSPVPSRLTGSYEQFF | TRBJ2-1 | TRBV18
CASSVNSYNEQFF | TRBJ2-1 | TRBV12-3/TRBV12-4
CASSHWTHTGEQFF | TRBJ2-1 | TRBV3-1
CASSSMGTGVTGELFF | TRBJ2-2 | TRBV7-8
CATSDPGTGNNEQFF | TRBJ2-1 | TRBV24-1
CASGGGGTYNEQFF | TRBJ2-1 | TRBV12-3/TRBV12-4
CASSDRGHGETQYF | TRBJ2-5 | TRBV9
CASSGRGELFF | TRBJ2-2 | TRBV7-2
CASREGDQPQHF | TRBJ1-5 | TRBV25-1
CASSLAGQGNTDTQYF | TRBJ2-3 | TRBV7-6
CASSPSDRERHGYTF | TRBJ1-2 | TRBV18
CASSPWDTGIANYGYTF | TRBJ1-2 | TRBV3-1
CASSPSGRASGNEQFF | TRBJ2-1 | TRBV18
CAGSLSLAGHYGYTF | TRBJ1-2 | TRBV12-3/TRBV12-4
CASSGQGTYEQYF | TRBJ2-7 | TRBV9
CASRPLIGNSYNEQYF | NA | TRBV5-5
CASRSQLLGNTIYF | TRBJ1-3 | TRBV12-3/TRBV12-4
CASKFDGQSYNEQFF | TRBJ2-1 | TRBV5-1
CASSLRGQARETLFF | TRBJ1-4 | TRBV12-3/TRBV12-4
CASSYPGRNNEQYF | TRBJ2-5 | TRBV18
CASSQDGRVTDTQYF | TRBJ2-3 | TRBV7-3
CSARPPLVDEQFF | TRBJ2-1 | TRBV20-1